Listed below are T cell receptor beta chains from one sample, sequenced in a study of beta chain features in type 1 diabetes. Some clones are missing from TCRdb's copy, which holds only in-frame ones; the method was immunoSEQ multiplex PCR. This repertoire shows roughly 180,000 clones, about 13% found once; its top ten account for around 0.63%. What was sequenced was central memory CD4+ T cells from blood. All receptors come from a woman aged 18-29 years in good health. CDR3s include the opening cysteine and the closing phenylalanine or tryptophan. D genes are given only for firm matches. The size entry is marked missing in some rows and otherwise reads once, few, many or a size class.

TRBV6-5,TRBJ2-7,-,TRBD1,TGTGCCAGCAGTTACGAGGACAGGGGATACGAGCAGTACTTC,CASSYEDRGYEQYF
TRBV6-1,TRBJ2-3,few,TRBD2,TGTGCCATCAGTGAAGGGACTAGCGGGACCACAGATACGCAGTATTTT,CAISEGTSGTTDTQYF
TRBV5-6,TRBJ1-2,-,-,TGTGCCAGCAGCTTGTACGGTTATGGCTACACCTTC,CASSLYGYGYTF
TRBV7-2,TRBJ2-3,-,TRBD2,TGTGCCAGCAGCTTTGGGACTAGCGGGAACACAGATACGCAGTATTTT,CASSFGTSGNTDTQYF
TRBV4-1,TRBJ2-7,-,-,TGCGCCAGCAGCCAAGACGCCGGTCGCCACGAGCAGTACTTC,CASSQDAGRHEQYF
TRBV10-3,TRBJ2-6,few,TRBD1,TGTGCCATCAGTGAGTCGATGGTACGACAGGGTAGGGCCAACGTCCTGACTTTC,CAISESMVRQGRANVLTF
TRBV2,TRBJ2-1,few,-,TGTGCCAGCAGCCCGGCCCTAGTGAAGGCTTACAATGAGCAGTTCTTC,CASSPALVKAYNEQFF
TRBV28,TRBJ2-1,few,TRBD2,TGTGCCAGCAGTTTAACTAGCGGGAGGAGCAATGAGCAGTTCTTC,CASSLTSGRSNEQFF
TRBV19,TRBJ2-5,-,TRBD1,TGTGCCAGTAGACTCGTCGGGACAGGGAAACGAGAGACCCAGTACTTC,CASRLVGTGKRETQYF
TRBV29-1,TRBJ1-3,-,TRBD1,TGCAGCGTTGAAAGACAGGGGAGCGAAAACACCATATATTTT,CSVERQGSENTIYF
TRBV11-2,TRBJ2-1,few,-,TGTGCCAGCAGCCCCCGGGGTAGCGGAGCCTCCTACAATGAGCAGTTCTTC,CASSPRGSGASYNEQFF
TRBV30,TRBJ1-1,few,TRBD1,TGTGCCTGGAGCCGGGACAGGCCGAACACTGAAGCTTTCTTT,CAWSRDRPNTEAFF
TRBV18,TRBJ2-1,-,-,TGTGCCAGCTCACCTTACCGTAGCTACAATGAGCAGTTCTTC,CASSPYRSYNEQFF
TRBV6-1,TRBJ1-2,few,TRBD1,TGTGCCAGCAGTACAGGGGATCCGTATGGCTACACCTTC,CASSTGDPYGYTF
TRBV7-3,TRBJ1-1,-,TRBD1,TGTGCCAGCAGCCCTAGGGACAGGGGATGGACTGAAGCTTTCTTT,CASSPRDRGWTEAFF
TRBV7-9,TRBJ2-2,-,-,TGTGCCAGCAGCCGTAGTATTGACACCGGGGAGCTGTTTTTT,CASSRSIDTGELFF
TRBV18,TRBJ1-5,-,TRBD1,TGTGCCAGCTCACCAGGAGACAGGGGTAATCAGCCCCAGCATTTT,CASSPGDRGNQPQHF
TRBV9,TRBJ2-2,few,-,TGTGCCAGCAGCGTAGCTTTTACCGGGGAGCTGTTTTTT,CASSVAFTGELFF
TRBV5-1,TRBJ2-3,-,-,TGCGCCAGCAGCTTGACGGCAGATACGCAGTATTTT,CASSLTADTQYF
TRBV20-1,TRBJ1-1,-,-,TGCAGTGCTCGAAGACAGATTGAAGCTTTCTTT,CSARRQIEAFF
TRBV5-4,TRBJ2-4,-,-,TGTGCCAGCAGCCGTAAGAGCGAAGCCAAAAACATTCAGTACTTC,CASSRKSEAKNIQYF
TRBV30,TRBJ2-3,-,-,TGTGCCTGGAGTGTAGGGATGGCTAGCTTTATAGATACGCAGTATTTT,CAWSVGMASFIDTQYF
TRBV5-1,TRBJ1-1,-,-,TGCGCCAGCAGCCACCGACAGGACCTGAACACTGAAGCTTTCTTT,CASSHRQDLNTEAFF
TRBV5-1,TRBJ2-3,few,TRBD2,TGCGCCAGCAGCTTGTTCGCTAGCGGGAGGCCCGATACGCAGTATTTT,CASSLFASGRPDTQYF
TRBV4-2,TRBJ2-1,-,TRBD2,TGTGCCAGCAGCTTGGAAGCGGGAGGTTTTAATGAGCAGTTCTTC,CASSLEAGGFNEQFF
TRBV29-1,TRBJ1-2,few,-,TGCAGCGGGGGGGGTTCTCACTATGGCTACACCTTC,CSGGGSHYGYTF
TRBV5-1,TRBJ1-1,-,-,TGCGCCAGCAGCTCAAGACAGGTATACCCGGAGAGCGCTGAAGCTTTCTTT,CASSSRQVYPESAEAFF
TRBV23-1,TRBJ2-6,-,-,TGCGCCAGCAGTCAGGAGGGCTCCCAACCCTCTGGGGCCAACGTCCTGACTTTC,CASSQEGSQPSGANVLTF
TRBV4-3,TRBJ2-1,few,-,TGCGCCAGCAGCCGCGAGAGATACAATGAGCAGTTCTTC,CASSRERYNEQFF
TRBV7-9,TRBJ1-1,-,-,TGTGCCAGCAGCTTAGGGGCCATGAACACTGAAGCTTTCTTT,CASSLGAMNTEAFF
TRBV18,TRBJ2-3,few,TRBD1,TGTGCCAGCTCACCAAGGGACAGGGGATCAGATACGCAGTATTTT,CASSPRDRGSDTQYF
TRBV7-8,TRBJ2-7,-,-,TGTGCCAGCAGCTCCCACGGACAGTCCTACGAGCAGTACTTC,CASSSHGQSYEQYF
TRBV7-8,TRBJ2-1,-,-,TGTGCCAGCAGCCTCCAGGAGGGCCAATACAATGAGCAGTTCTTC,CASSLQEGQYNEQFF
TRBV7-2,TRBJ2-7,few,-,TGTGCCAGCAGCCGCCGGGCAGGGCCCGACTACGAGCAGTACTTC,CASSRRAGPDYEQYF
TRBV4-2,TRBJ2-7,medium-sized,TRBD2,TGTGCCAGCAGCCAACGGCTGGCGGGAGGGATGTACGAGCAGTACTTC,CASSQRLAGGMYEQYF
TRBV4-1,TRBJ1-1,-,-,TGCGCCAGCAGCCCTTCGACAGTGAACACTGAAGCTTTCTTT,CASSPSTVNTEAFF
TRBV10-3,TRBJ2-2,few,TRBD2,TGTGCCATCAGTGACGGGACTAGCGGACTCACCGGGGAGCTGTTTTTT,CAISDGTSGLTGELFF
TRBV30,TRBJ1-2,few,TRBD1,TGTGCCTGGAGTGCAGAACAGGGGCCGGGCTATGGCTACACCTTC,CAWSAEQGPGYGYTF
TRBV7-2,TRBJ2-7,-,TRBD2,TGTGCCAGCAGCTTAGATACTAGCGGGAGCTCCTACGAGCAGTACTTC,CASSLDTSGSSYEQYF
TRBV18,TRBJ1-2,few,-,TGTGCCAGCTCACCGTTGGCGGAGTCCTATGGCTACACCTTC,CASSPLAESYGYTF
TRBV10-3,TRBJ1-1,few,TRBD1,TGTGCCATCAGTGATTCGGGACAGGCGAACACTGAAGCTTTCTTT,CAISDSGQANTEAFF
TRBV30,TRBJ2-7,few,-,TGTGCCTGGAGCGCGCAGGCCACGAGCTCCTACGAGCAGTACTTC,CAWSAQATSSYEQYF
TRBV4-2,TRBJ1-2,-,-,TGTGCCAGCAGCCAAGGTCCGGAAAGCGGTGGCTACACCTTC,CASSQGPESGGYTF
TRBV4-2,TRBJ2-7,-,-,TGTGCCAGCAGCTCCCCCCTTGCCCAGTCCTACGAGCAGTACTTC,CASSSPLAQSYEQYF